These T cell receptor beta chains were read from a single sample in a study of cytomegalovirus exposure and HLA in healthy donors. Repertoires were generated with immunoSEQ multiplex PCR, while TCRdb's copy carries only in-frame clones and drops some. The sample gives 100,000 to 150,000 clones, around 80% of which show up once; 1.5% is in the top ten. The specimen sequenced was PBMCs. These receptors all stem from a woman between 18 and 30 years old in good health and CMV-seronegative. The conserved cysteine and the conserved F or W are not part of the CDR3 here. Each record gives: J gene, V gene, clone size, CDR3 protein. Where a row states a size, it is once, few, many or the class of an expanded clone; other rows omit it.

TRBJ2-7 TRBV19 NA ASSAVQGEQY
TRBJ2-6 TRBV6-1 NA ASSVRTGTGANVLT
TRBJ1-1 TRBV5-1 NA ASSVDSNTEAF
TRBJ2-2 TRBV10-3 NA AISQSGANTGELF
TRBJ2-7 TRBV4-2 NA ASSQDRRGTNEQY
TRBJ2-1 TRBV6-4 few ASSDGTSGNNEQF
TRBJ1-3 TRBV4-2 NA ASGDRGRSGNTIY
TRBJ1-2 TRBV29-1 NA SVDPGQGYGYT
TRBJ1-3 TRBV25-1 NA ASRVDGGNTIY
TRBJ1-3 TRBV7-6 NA ASSLTGSGNTIY
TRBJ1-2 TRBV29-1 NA SVKGAQGGYT
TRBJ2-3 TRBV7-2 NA ASSVTGATQY
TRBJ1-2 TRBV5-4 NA ASSFRTDYGYT
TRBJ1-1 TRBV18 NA ASSPRTGGNLEAF
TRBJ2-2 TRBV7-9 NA ASSLALREWELF
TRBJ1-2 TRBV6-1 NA ASSEAGSSAANYGYT
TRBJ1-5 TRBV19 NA ASSDRADNQPQH
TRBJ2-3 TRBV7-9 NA ASSPKGGLADSTDTQY
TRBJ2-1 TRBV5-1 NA ASSLAPRGDEQF
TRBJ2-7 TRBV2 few ASSGTGDAYEQY
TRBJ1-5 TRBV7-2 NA ASSFHSNQPQH
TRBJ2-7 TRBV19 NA ASSSFQGPSYEQY
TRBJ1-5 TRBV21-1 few ARTGQGVNQPQH
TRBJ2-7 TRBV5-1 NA ASSLVDSGEGEQY
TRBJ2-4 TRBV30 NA AWSDRENIQY
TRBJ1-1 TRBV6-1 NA AHQNRKNTEAF
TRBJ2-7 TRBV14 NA ASSHSDLPPFCEQY
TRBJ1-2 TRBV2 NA ASSAQGLDGYT
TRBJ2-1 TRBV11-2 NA ASSPGLAGDYEQF
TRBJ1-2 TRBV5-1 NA ASGEGQGLGYT
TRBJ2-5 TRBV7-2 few ASSPTLAPTQY
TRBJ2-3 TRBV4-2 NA ASSPALAASTDTQY
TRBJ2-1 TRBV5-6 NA ASSSGRISYNEQF
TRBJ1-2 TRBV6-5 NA ASSYSRSYGYT
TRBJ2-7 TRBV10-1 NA ASSRNLQGHEQY
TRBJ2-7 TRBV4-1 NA ASSQVSAYEQY
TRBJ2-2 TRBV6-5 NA ASSYSMGGNTGELF
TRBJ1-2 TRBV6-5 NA ASSYGGESRGYT
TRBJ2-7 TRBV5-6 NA ASSLTRYEQY
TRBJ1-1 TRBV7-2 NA ASSWTAQPNLEAF
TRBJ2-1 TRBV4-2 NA ASSQEKRTSGRNEQF
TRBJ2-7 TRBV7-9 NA ASSPLAGGPHREQY
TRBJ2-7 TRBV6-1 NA ASTYWSSGTYEQY
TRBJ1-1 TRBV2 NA ASSELGSTEAF